The clone carrying this TCR beta chain was detected ten times or more. The antigen remains undetermined. This CDR3 has 13 amino acids. Trimming cost V 4 bases and J 9 bases; bases outside gene matches: 7. Looked up from germline, CDR1 is SGDLS and CDR2 is YYNGEE. The sample is drawn from a study of metastatic and nonmetastatic thyroid tumors. About the study: Where malignant and benign thyroid patients were concerned, repertoires were compared across blood and tumor or nodule tissue.

Study outcomes and limitations: Significantly higher TCR beta diversity was reportedly seen in malignant thyroid tumors than benign nodules, in blood and tumor.

No treatment had been given to any patient before thyroid surgery. In the original workflow: Differences in CDR3 between clinicopathological groups were drawn on to build a classifier intended to discriminate distant-metastatic papillary thyroid cancer patients. TCRdb re-called clones via MiXCR from the PCR reads. TCRdb, rather than the study authors, made the V and J calls. The repertoire holds 30,000 to 35,000 clones, over 12% seen once, with around 19% in the top ten. Sequences were obtained from blood. The sequence came from a male donor with papillary thyroid cancer or a benign thyroid nodule (not recorded which). Some clones in this sample may be carry-over from other donors' samples. J is TRBJ1-5 and V is TRBV9, with TRBD1 matching 7 bases. The CDR3 sequence is CASSPQGERPQHF. As DNA, the CDR3 is TGTGCCAGCAGCCCCCAGGGGGAGCGGCCCCAGCATTTT.